The table lists the clone carrying this T cell receptor (beta chain) with many counts. Its antigen is still unknown. These data belong to a study of early T cells in non-severe SARS-CoV-2 infection. Study details: From unsorted whole blood, bulk RNA was sequenced, and the chains remained unpaired. Study results and limitations: VDJdb-based annotation leaned toward anti-spike CD8 responses and missed private and CD4 specificities.

Each single cDNA molecule received a unique molecular identifier. TCRdb independently ran MiXCR on the 5' RACE reads; one entry per CDR3 protein. Of 25,000 to 35,000 distinct CDR3 sequences in the sample, about 3.8% were seen once. Germline-derived CDR1 and CDR2 are SGDLS and YYNGEE. The V gene end was trimmed by 4 bases and the J gene end by 6 bases; junction bases not matched to a gene: 6. The CDR3 extends over 16 amino acids. V is TRBV9 and J is TRBJ2-1; 14 bases map to TRBD2. The receptor comes from an adult who was a healthcare worker with PCR-confirmed SARS-CoV-2 infection or an uninfected control (not recorded which). The sequenced sample was whole blood. The CDR3 DNA follows: TGTGCCAGCAGCAAGGGGACTAGCGGGGGTCTCAATGAGCAGTTCTTC. Its protein is CASSKGTSGGLNEQFF.